Each of the 21 T cell receptor beta chains below was sequenced from the same sample in a study of cytomegalovirus exposure and HLA in healthy donors. It was with 60 Vbeta and 13 Jbeta primers that the PCR ran. Libraries were prepared by immunoSEQ multiplex PCR; TCRdb keeps only in-frame clonotypes and omits some of them. The table shows fewer than 200,000 clones, with 77% occurring only once. What was sequenced was PBMCs. The receptors here all came from a woman aged 40 to 50 in good health and CMV-seropositive.

The chain has TRBV6-5 and TRBJ2-7; D not certain. V was cut by 6 bases and J by 7 bases, with 13 bases left in between. Germline V lookup: CDR1 MNHEY, CDR2 SVGAGI. This CDR3 is 12 amino acids long. This chain's CDR3 is CASRHSSQEQYF. CDR3 DNA sequence: TGTGCCAGCAGACATAGCTCTCAAGAGCAGTACTTC.

This clone was found once. The V gene is TRBV7-2, the J gene TRBJ2-3; TRBD2 matches at 7 bases. This CDR3 comprises 15 residues. The germline V gene encodes CDR1 SGHTA and CDR2 FQGNSA. V trimming: 5 bases; J trimming: 5 bases; junction bases outside the gene matches: 10. CDR3 bases: TGTGCCAGCAGCGGGGGGAGGGGCCCGGGAGATACGCAGTATTTT. It codes for CASSGGRGPGDTQYF.

This clone was picked up one time. The chain employs TRBV4-3 and TRBJ1-2; tentatively, D is TRBD1 (6 bases). V lost 0 bases, J lost 8 bases, and 16 bases lay in between. Germline assignment: CDR1 LGHNA and CDR2 YSLEER. The CDR3 consists of 15 residues. CDR3 DNA sequence: TGCGCCAGCAGCCAAGATCGCCTTTCCAGGGGCGGCTACACCTTC. It encodes CASSQDRLSRGGYTF.

The chain joins TRBV15 to TRBJ1-6, with a tentative D call TRBD1 (5 bases). Germline lookup yields CDR1 LNHNV and CDR2 YYDKDF (reference sequence). This CDR3 is built from 17 residues. V lost 9 bases to trimming and J lost 6 bases, with 24 bases between them. Here the CDR3 DNA reads TGTGCCACAAGAGAGAGTATCGGGCAGGGCCTTAATTCACCCCTCCACTTT. This encodes CATRESIGQGLNSPLHF.

This rearrangement joins TRBV7-8 to TRBJ2-5; 10 positions agree with TRBD2. J gave up 5 bases and V 5 bases, and 8 bases lay outside the gene matches. The CDR3 covers 15 residues. CDR1 SGHVS and CDR2 FQNEAQ come from the germline V gene. Here the CDR3 DNA reads TGTGCCAGCAGCCAAGCGGGGGGGGCTTGGGAGACCCAGTACTTC. This translates into CASSQAGGAWETQYF. Complete variable domain (other parts from reference TRBV7-8 and TRBJ2-5): GAGVSQSPRYKVAKRGQDVALRCDPISGHVSLFWYQQALGQGPEFLTYFQNEAQLDKSGLPSDRFFAERPEGSVSTLKIQRTQQEDSAVYLCASSQAGGAWETQYFGPGTRLLVL.

The chain recombines TRBV12-5 with TRBJ1-5; D is unresolved. Trimming cost V 0 bases and J 7 bases, with 16 bases left between them. Germline CDR1 LGHNT, CDR2 FRNRAP. The CDR3 loop spans 16 amino acids. CDR3 coding DNA: TGTGCTAGTGGTTTGGTACTAACACTTTCTGGCCAGCCCCAGCATTTT. Protein: CASGLVLTLSGQPQHF.

The chain links TRBV18 to TRBJ2-1, with 8 bases matching TRBD1. Germline V gene sequence: CDR1 KGHSH, CDR2 LQKENI. V lost 3 bases, J lost 3 bases, and 7 bases stayed unmatched. The CDR3 runs 16 residues. Written as DNA, the CDR3 is TGTGCCAGCTCACCCGGGACAGGATCATTCTACAATGAGCAGTTCTTC. Translating gives CASSPGTGSFYNEQFF.

This clone has just a few counts. The chain uses TRBV6-1 and TRBJ2-1; a possible D gene is TRBD1 (6 bases). The germline V gene encodes CDR1 MNHNS and CDR2 SASEGT. V lost 1 base and J lost 10, with 14 bases in between. The CDR3 consists of 14 residues. The chain's CDR3 is CASSEDRAEREQFF. CDR3 DNA sequence: TGTGCCAGCAGTGAAGACAGGGCAGAAAGGGAGCAGTTCTTC.

The chain joins TRBV7-9 to TRBJ2-4, with D perhaps matching TRBD2 (6 bases). V lost 5 bases to trimming and J lost 1 base, with 12 bases between them. This CDR3 comprises 15 residues. Germline values: CDR1 SEHNR, CDR2 FQNEAQ (reference sequence). CDR3 region: CASSPVRGAKNIQYF. The CDR3 coding sequence is TGTGCCAGCAGCCCCGTCCGGGGGGCCAAAAACATTCAGTACTTC.

This rearrangement joins TRBV6-6 to TRBJ2-5; 8 nucleotides line up with TRBD2. The CDR3 spans 15 residues. Germline V CDR1 and CDR2: MNHNY, SVGAGI (reference sequence). V shed 2 bases and J 5 bases; nucleotides not matched to a gene: 7. The CDR3 bases are TGTGCCAGCAGTTACGGAACGGGGGGGCGGGAGACCCAGTACTTC. Protein product: CASSYGTGGRETQYF.

This rearrangement joins TRBV18 to TRBJ1-3; D gene unclear. Germline V gives CDR1 KGHSH, CDR2 LQKENI. The CDR3 spans 15 residues. The V gene lost 2 bases and the J gene lost 2 bases, with 10 bases spanning the gap. The CDR3 reads CASSPSGGTGNTIYF. The CDR3 DNA follows: TGTGCCAGCTCACCATCCGGAGGGACTGGAAACACCATATATTTT.

V usage is TRBV19 and J usage is TRBJ1-2, with a tentative D call TRBD1 (5 bases). The germline V gene has CDR1 LNHDA and CDR2 SQIVND (reference sequence). The CDR3 length is 15 residues. The V end was cut by 5 bases, the J end by 8 bases, with 21 bases between. CDR3 DNA sequence: TGTGCCAGTAGTGGGCAGGGTCAAAGTGTGTGGGGCTACACCTTC. As protein: CASSGQGQSVWGYTF. Variable domain in full (rest from reference TRBV19 and TRBJ1-2): DGGITQSPKYLFRKEGQNVTLSCEQNLNHDAMYWYRQDPGQGLRLIYYSQIVNDFQKGDIAEGYSVSREKKESFPLTVTSAQKNPTAFYLCASSGQGQSVWGYTFGSGTRLTVV.

The gene calls are TRBV7-8 and TRBJ2-2; 8 nucleotides match TRBD2. Trimming took 5 bases from V and 5 from J; bases not matched to a gene: 10. Germline values: CDR1 SGHVS, CDR2 FQNEAQ. The CDR3 sequence is 16 residues long. CDR3 sequence reads: CASSPGGGRKTGELFF. As DNA, the CDR3 is TGTGCCAGCAGCCCGGGAGGGGGTAGAAAAACCGGGGAGCTGTTTTTT.

With respect to this clone: One end of the junction does not line up with germline, which may come from a read error. V gene TRBV7-2 combines with J gene TRBJ2-5, with D possibly matching TRBD2 (6 bases). CDR3 size: 13 residues. The germline V gene has CDR1 SGHTA and CDR2 FQGNSA. The CDR3 here is CASSRLGQGTQYF. For the CDR3, the DNA is TGTGCCAGCAGCCGACTAGGACAAGGGACCCAGTACTTC.

In this sample, this clone turned up many times. The chain carries TRBV6-1 and TRBJ1-1, with TRBD1 as a possible D gene (5 bases). The germline CDR1 and CDR2 sequences are MNHNS and SASEGT. Trimming pared 3 bases from V and 8 bases from J, leaving 16 bases between. The CDR3 is 14 residues long. CDR3 in amino acids: CASSEGSYRGEAFF. The CDR3 bases are TGTGCCAGCAGTGAGGGTTCGTATCGGGGGGAAGCTTTCTTT.

The chain couples TRBV6-5 to TRBJ2-7, with a tentative D call TRBD2 (6 bases). Trimming cost V 0 bases and J 4 bases, with 16 bases left between them. Looked up from germline, CDR1 is MNHEY and CDR2 is SVGAGI. There are 16 residues in the CDR3. The CDR3 is CASSYSGLAKGYEQYF. CDR3 in DNA: TGTGCCAGCAGTTACTCAGGGCTAGCGAAGGGGTACGAGCAGTACTTC.

The chain combines TRBV30 with TRBJ2-1; 11 bases match TRBD1. Germline lookup yields CDR1 GTSNPN and CDR2 SVGIG (reference sequence). CDR3 length: 15 residues. V trimming: 3 bases; J trimming: 7 bases; junction bases outside the gene matches: 8. The CDR3 region is CAWSRLGTGGNEQFF. The CDR3 bases are TGTGCCTGGAGCCGCCTTGGGACAGGGGGAAATGAGCAGTTCTTC.

This rearrangement joins TRBV7-8 to TRBJ1-5; the D gene is possibly TRBD1 (5 bases). Trimming took 1 base from V and 2 from J, leaving 15 bases between them. This CDR3 comprises 17 residues. Germline V gene sequence: CDR1 SGHVS, CDR2 FQNEAQ. The CDR3 sequence is CASSLEGFAGGNQPQHF. Written as DNA, the CDR3 is TGTGCCAGCAGCTTAGAGGGGTTCGCGGGAGGCAATCAGCCCCAGCATTTT.

The chain couples TRBV5-1 to TRBJ2-3; 8 bases line up with TRBD2. The CDR3 runs to 15 residues. The germline gives CDR1 SGHRS, CDR2 YFSETQ. The V gene end was trimmed by 4 bases and the J gene end by 10 bases; junction bases not matched to a gene: 14. The CDR3 protein is CASSPAVVAGGAQYF. Here the CDR3 DNA reads TGCGCCAGCAGCCCGGCGGTTGTCGCGGGAGGCGCGCAGTATTTT. Looking up the rest from reference TRBV5-1 and TRBJ2-3 gives the full variable domain: KAGVTQTPRYLIKTRGQQVTLSCSPISGHRSVSWYQQTPGQGLQFLFEYFSETQRNKGNFPGRFSGRQFSNSRSEMNVSTLELGDSALYLCASSPAVVAGGAQYFGPGTRLTVL.

The chain combines TRBV2 with TRBJ2-5, with D possibly TRBD2 on 5 matching bases. V was shortened by 7 bases and J by 2 bases, with 14 bases between the two germline ends. Germline CDR1 and CDR2: SNHLY and FYNNEI. The CDR3 contains 14 residues. CDR3 in DNA: TGTGCCAGCAACCGTAGGACTCTACAAGAGACCCAGTACTTC. This sequence encodes CASNRRTLQETQYF.

The chain combines TRBV10-3 with TRBJ2-7; 10 bases agree with TRBD1. V lost 3 bases and J lost 3; bases outside the gene matches: 5. The CDR3 is 15 residues long. Germline assignment: CDR1 ENHRY and CDR2 SYGVKD. The CDR3 sequence is CAISDPDRGHYEQYF. For the CDR3, the DNA is TGTGCCATCAGTGATCCCGACAGGGGGCACTACGAGCAGTACTTC.